The 19 T cell receptor beta chains reported below all come from one sample, sequenced in a study of blood T cell repertoires in COVID-19. Clones were sequenced by immunoSEQ multiplex PCR, and TCRdb holds only the in-frame ones, with some missing. Here the sample spans roughly 62,000 clones, roughly 90% being singletons. The sequenced sample was peripheral blood. The origin of the receptors is a human donor with acute or convalescent COVID-19. The donor label of this sample is uncertain.

This chain links TRBV7-2 with TRBJ2-2, with 10 nucleotides matching TRBD1. Trimming at V came to 6 bases and at J to 7 bases, leaving 5 bases not matched to a gene. CDR3 length equals 14 residues. The germline V gene has CDR1 SGHTA and CDR2 FQGNSA. The CDR3 reads CASRDRGRDGELFF. The CDR3 nucleotides are TGTGCCAGCAGAGACAGGGGGCGGGACGGGGAGCTGTTTTTT.

The chain has TRBV24-1 and TRBJ2-1; D not resolved. CDR1 and CDR2 from the germline V gene are KGHDR and SFDVKD. The CDR3 length is 14 residues. Trimming removed 4 bases at V and 8 bases at J, with 14 bases between. Here the CDR3 DNA reads TGTGCCACCAGTGACCGTGCGTCGGTGGATGAGCAGTTCTTC. Its translation: CATSDRASVDEQFF.

V is TRBV5-4 and J is TRBJ2-3; 10 nucleotides line up with TRBD2. CDR1 and CDR2 (germline): SGHNT, YYREEE (reference sequence). Trimming cost V 0 bases and J 4 bases; bases outside gene matches: 2. The length of the CDR3 is 15 residues. CDR3 protein: CASSLERGGADTQYF. The CDR3 coding sequence is TGTGCCAGCAGCTTGGAGCGGGGGGGCGCAGATACGCAGTATTTT.

This chain joins TRBV18 and TRBJ1-6, with 9 bases identical to TRBD1. The CDR3 length is 16 residues. The junction had 11 bases not matched to a gene; V was cut back by 3 bases and J by 11 bases. Germline V CDR1 and CDR2: KGHSH, LQKENI. This CDR3 is CASSPMPGQGGAPLHF. CDR3 DNA sequence: TGTGCCAGCTCACCGATGCCGGGACAGGGAGGTGCACCCCTCCACTTT.

The J gene is TRBJ2-6, the V gene TRBV3-1 (or the pseudogene TRBV3-2), with D maybe TRBD2 (5 bases). The CDR3 extends over 15 amino acids. Germline-derived CDR1 and CDR2 are LGHDT and YNNKEL (reference sequence). V was clipped by 3 bases and J by 0 bases, with 6 bases between them. This CDR3 reads CASSHGVSGANVLTF. The CDR3 DNA follows: TGTGCCAGCAGCCACGGGGTCTCTGGGGCCAACGTCCTGACTTTC.

J is TRBJ2-6 and V is TRBV28; 8 nucleotides match TRBD1. The CDR3 runs to 18 residues. Trimming cost V 6 bases and J 0 bases; bases outside gene matches: 10. Germline loops: CDR1 MDHEN, CDR2 SYDVKM. In DNA form, the CDR3 reads TGTGCCAGCAGGGTCCCGGGACAGGCCCTCTCTGGGGCCAACGTCCTGACTTTC. Translating gives CASRVPGQALSGANVLTF.

The chain uses TRBV5-1 and TRBJ1-1, with TRBD1 identical over 9 bases. From germline, CDR1 is SGHRS and CDR2 YFSETQ. Unmatched junction bases numbered 2, after V lost 4 bases and J lost 1 base. This CDR3 spans 14 amino acids. The CDR3 spells CASSRTGENTEAFF. In nucleotides, the CDR3 is TGCGCCAGCAGCCGGACAGGGGAGAACACTGAAGCTTTCTTT.

This sequence joins TRBV4-1 and TRBJ2-1; 10 bases are a match to TRBD2. Germline values: CDR1 MGHRA, CDR2 YSYEKL. J gave up 5 bases and V 3 bases, and 4 bases lay outside the gene matches. CDR3 length equals 15 residues. The CDR3 sequence is CASSQGLAMNNEQFF. The CDR3 nucleotides are TGCGCCAGCAGCCAGGGACTAGCGATGAACAATGAGCAGTTCTTC.

The chain links TRBV14 to TRBJ1-2; D perhaps matches TRBD1 (5 bases). V dropped 4 bases and J dropped 4 bases, with 25 bases sitting between them. Per germline, CDR1 SGHDN and CDR2 FVKESK. This CDR3 comprises 18 residues. CDR3 DNA: TGTGCCAGCAGCCCCTACCTTGGGGTTAGGGGATTTTCCTATGGCTACACCTTC. Translating it yields CASSPYLGVRGFSYGYTF.

The chain links TRBV6-2 or TRBV6-3 to TRBJ2-1, with 10 bases fitting TRBD2. Germline-derived CDR1 and CDR2 are MNHEY and SVGEGT. The V and J ends lost 0 bases and 0 bases, in that order; junction bases with no gene match: 2. This CDR3 comprises 17 residues. The CDR3 DNA sequence: TGTGCCAGCAGTTACTCCACTAGCGGGAACTCCTACAATGAGCAGTTCTTC. As protein: CASSYSTSGNSYNEQFF.

The chain uses TRBV5-8 and TRBJ2-7; TRBD1 aligns across 8 bases. After removal of 1 base from V and 3 bases from J, the junction contained 9 bases not matched to a gene. This CDR3 has 16 amino acids. Germline values: CDR1 SGHTS, CDR2 YDEGEE. The CDR3 loop reads CASSLLRSRGRYEQYF. The CDR3 DNA sequence: TGTGCCAGCAGCTTGTTGCGGTCCAGGGGGCGCTACGAGCAGTACTTC.

A few counts support this clone. This chain joins TRBV7-3 and TRBJ2-2; D not certain. This CDR3 is 16 amino acids long. V was pared by 0 bases and J by 2 bases, with 10 bases between. Germline CDR1 is SGHTA and CDR2 is FQGTGA. CDR3 residues: CASSLTALVNTGELFF. In DNA, the CDR3 is TGTGCCAGCAGCTTAACAGCACTGGTAAACACCGGGGAGCTGTTTTTT.

The chain is built from TRBV7-8 and TRBJ2-1; the match to TRBD2 covers 7 bases. Germline-derived CDR1 and CDR2 are SGHVS and FQNEAQ. Germline trimming cut 5 bases from V and 3 bases from J; bases unmatched to any gene: 10. This CDR3 region has 16 residues. Here the CDR3 DNA reads TGTGCCAGCAGCCCCAGAGACCGGGACTACTACAATGAGCAGTTCTTC. Protein product: CASSPRDRDYYNEQFF. Looking up the rest from reference TRBV7-8 and TRBJ2-1 gives the full variable domain: GAGVSQSPRYKVAKRGQDVALRCDPISGHVSLFWYQQALGQGPEFLTYFQNEAQLDKSGLPSDRFFAERPEGSVSTLKIQRTQQEDSAVYLCASSPRDRDYYNEQFFGPGTRLTVL.

This clone has a single count. This sequence joins TRBV5-4 and TRBJ2-7; 7 positions agree with TRBD2. Per the germline V gene, CDR1 is SGHNT and CDR2 is YYREEE (reference sequence). Trimming cost V 4 bases and J 4 bases; bases outside gene matches: 5. CDR3 length: 13 residues. This chain's CDR3 is CASSRTSSYEQYF. The CDR3 region has the DNA TGTGCCAGCAGCCGGACTAGTTCATACGAGCAGTACTTC.

This chain connects TRBV5-1 to TRBJ2-3, with a tentative D call TRBD2 (5 bases). The CDR3 sequence is 13 residues long. Germline CDR1 and CDR2: SGHRS and YFSETQ. The germline V and J ends were trimmed by 1 base and 5 bases, with 8 bases remaining between them. In nucleotides, the CDR3 is TGCGCCAGCAGCTTGACCGGGGTAGATACGCAGTATTTT. This codes for CASSLTGVDTQYF.

The chain uses TRBV15 and TRBJ1-2, with 7 bases aligning to TRBD1. V trimming: 5 bases; J trimming: 3 bases; junction bases outside the gene matches: 6. The CDR3 covers 14 residues. Germline CDR1 is LNHNV and CDR2 is YYDKDF (reference sequence). CDR3 in DNA: TGTGCCACCAGCGCCCGGGACAGATACTATGGCTACACCTTC. Protein: CATSARDRYYGYTF.

J is TRBJ2-4 and V is TRBV19; 11 positions agree with TRBD2. CDR3 size: 16 residues. V trimming: 1 base; J trimming: 6 bases; junction bases outside the gene matches: 5. CDR1 and CDR2 from the germline V gene are LNHDA and SQIVND (reference sequence). The CDR3 here is CASSIAKLAGVNIQYF. CDR3 DNA: TGTGCCAGTAGTATAGCTAAACTAGCGGGAGTAAACATTCAGTACTTC.

V usage is TRBV3-1 (or the pseudogene TRBV3-2) and J usage is TRBJ2-2; 10 positions match TRBD2. The CDR3 runs to 21 residues. The germline CDR1 and CDR2 sequences are LGHDT and YNNKEL (reference sequence). V shed 0 bases, J shed 0 bases, and the junction held 13 bases outside the gene matches. CDR3 nucleotide sequence: TGTGCCAGCAGCCAAGAGCGGGCTACTAGCGGGGTGTTCGCGAACACCGGGGAGCTGTTTTTT. It translates to CASSQERATSGVFANTGELFF.

V gene TRBV5-1 combines with J gene TRBJ1-2, with D possibly matching TRBD1 (5 bases). This CDR3 spans 14 amino acids. The V and J ends lost 0 bases and 8 bases respectively, with 14 bases between them. In germline, CDR1 is SGHRS, CDR2 YFSETQ. The CDR3 here is CASSLDQGREGYTF. The CDR3 coding sequence is TGCGCCAGCAGCTTGGATCAGGGAAGGGAAGGCTACACCTTC.